Presented here are 30 T cell receptor beta chains from one specimen sequenced in a study of CD8 T cells in Susac syndrome. When the RNA was reverse transcribed, random hexamers were used with an input of 0.5 to 1 ug. TCRdb re-called the immunoSEQ multiplex PCR reads through MiXCR, storing one row per CDR3 protein. The profile shows approximately 270,000 distinct CDR3 sequences, over 85% of them singletons. The sequenced sample was CD4+ T cells from PBMCs. These receptors all come from a human donor with multiple sclerosis.

The rearrangement uses TRBV30 and TRBJ1-1; TRBD1 is a possible D gene (5 bases). V shed 1 base and J shed 8 bases, with 41 bases lying between them. This CDR3 contains 22 residues. Germline V CDR1 and CDR2: GTSNPN, SVGIG (reference sequence). The DNA of the CDR3 is TGTGCCTGGAGTGCGGTAATGGTAAAGGGACGCATGTTGGGGTTCTTCATCAAAGAAGCTTTCTTT. Amino acid sequence: CAWSAVMVKGRMLGFFIKEAFF.

The table lists this clonotype with a count of one. This chain joins TRBV29-1 and TRBJ2-3; D perhaps matches TRBD1 (5 bases). The CDR3 is made up of 13 amino acids. Germline CDR1 and CDR2: SQVTM and ANQGSEA. Trimming took off 1 base at V and 6 bases at J, with 11 bases between the two ends. CDR3 loop: CSVEGQGVDTQYF. CDR3 DNA: TGCAGCGTTGAAGGGCAGGGTGTCGATACGCAGTATTTT.

This chain joins TRBV23-1 and TRBJ2-7; D is ambiguous. TRBV23-1 is reported as an ORF; its role is uncertain. The CDR3 consists of 16 residues. V was pared by 0 bases and J by 2 bases, with 14 bases between. The CDR3 region is CASSQSATDGAYEQYF. The CDR3 bases are TGCGCCAGCAGTCAATCGGCTACCGACGGCGCCTACGAGCAGTACTTC.

The V gene is TRBV27, the J gene TRBJ2-4; 7 bases match TRBD2. The CDR3 consists of 13 residues. Germline-derived CDR1 and CDR2 are MNHEY and SMNVEV (reference sequence). Trimming removed 5 bases from V and 9 bases from J; junction bases left unmatched: 7. CDR3 bases: TGTGCCAGCAGTCCTGTGGGAGGGAGCATTCAGTACTTC. Translating it yields CASSPVGGSIQYF.

The rearrangement links TRBV3-1 to TRBJ1-1, with D possibly TRBD1 on 6 matching bases. Germline V gene sequence: CDR1 LGHDT, CDR2 YNNKEL (reference sequence). Between the trimmed V and J ends, which lost 7 bases and 0 bases, there was a span of 12 bases. This CDR3 is 14 amino acids long. As DNA, the CDR3 is TGTGCCAGCACCCACGGGACAATGAACACTGAAGCTTTCTTT. Its translation is CASTHGTMNTEAFF.

The gene calls are TRBV4-2 and TRBJ2-1, with 15 bases that match TRBD2. Looked up from germline, CDR1 is LGHNA and CDR2 is YNFKEQ. The CDR3 is 17 residues long. J gave up 10 bases and V 1 base, and 8 bases lay outside the gene matches. The CDR3 sequence: CASSQVGLAGGPREQFF. The CDR3 DNA reads TGTGCCAGCAGCCAAGTCGGACTAGCGGGAGGGCCGAGAGAGCAGTTCTTC.

The chain carries TRBV7-9 and TRBJ1-1; D not resolved. The V end lost 7 bases, the J end lost 4 bases, and 13 bases lay between the germline ends. CDR3 length: 13 residues. CDR1 and CDR2 from the germline V gene are SEHNR and FQNEAQ (reference sequence). The CDR3 is CASTLGGPTEAFF. The DNA for the CDR3 is TGTGCCAGCACTCTTGGCGGGCCCACTGAAGCTTTCTTT. Using reference TRBV7-9 and TRBJ1-1 for the parts outside the CDR3, the full variable domain is DTGVSQNPRHKITKRGQNVTFRCDPISEHNRLYWYRQTLGQGPEFLTYFQNEAQLEKSRLLSDRFSAERPKGSFSTLEIQRTEQGDSAMYLCASTLGGPTEAFFGQGTRLTVV.

The rearrangement uses TRBV7-2 and TRBJ1-6, with D unresolved. V lost 6 bases and J lost 12, with 15 bases in between. CDR3 length equals 13 residues. Germline-derived CDR1 and CDR2 are SGHTA and FQGNSA. CDR3 DNA: TGTGCCAGCAGACCCGGGTCACCCGTACCCCTCCACTTT. Translation gives CASRPGSPVPLHF.

In DNA form, the CDR3 reads TGCGCCAGCAGTGTAGGGCTATCGGTCCCTCCGCAGTATTTT. Translating gives CASSVGLSVPPQYF. The chain links TRBV10-1 to TRBJ2-3; D remains unclear. Germline V gene data show CDR1 as WNHNN and CDR2 as SYGVQD (reference sequence). The CDR3 has 14 amino acids. V dropped 4 bases and J dropped 10 bases, with 18 bases sitting between them.

Only a few counts were recorded for this clonotype. The chain is built from TRBV6-1 and TRBJ2-7; 8 positions match TRBD1. Germline values: CDR1 MNHNS, CDR2 SASEGT. This CDR3 is 15 amino acids long. V lost 1 base, J lost 1 base, and 3 bases stayed unmatched. CDR3 DNA sequence: TGTGCCAGCAGTGAAGGCAGGGGGCCATCCTACGAGCAGTACTTC. Its translation is CASSEGRGPSYEQYF.

This clonotype was picked up one time. The chain carries TRBV10-3 and TRBJ2-1, with D possibly TRBD2 on 6 matching bases. The V gene lost 0 bases and the J gene lost 9 bases, with 9 bases spanning the gap. CDR1 is ENHRY and CDR2 is SYGVKD in the germline V gene. The CDR3 is 13 amino acids. CDR3 in DNA: TGTGCCATCAGTGAGTCGAGGGAGGCTGAGCAGTTCTTC. Encoded protein: CAISESREAEQFF.

The chain uses TRBV4-2 and TRBJ1-2; D might be TRBD1 (5 bases). Deletions cut 3 bases from V and 6 bases from J, with 14 bases between. The CDR3 runs 14 residues. CDR1 LGHNA and CDR2 YNFKEQ come from the germline V gene. As DNA, the CDR3 is TGTGCCAGCAGCCACGGGACTTTAGGGGATGGCTACACCTTC. Its protein is CASSHGTLGDGYTF.

This clonotype was recorded a few times. The V and J genes are TRBV10-3 and TRBJ2-3; the match to TRBD1 covers 7 bases. Germline V gene data show CDR1 as ENHRY and CDR2 as SYGVKD. This CDR3 is built from 14 residues. V was clipped by 6 bases and J by 2 bases; unmatched bases: 5. The CDR3 loop reads CAISPGQNTDTQYF. The CDR3 DNA reads as TGTGCCATCAGCCCGGGACAGAACACAGATACGCAGTATTTT.

J is TRBJ2-3 and V is TRBV2, with 7 bases identical to TRBD2. This CDR3 spans 16 amino acids. J gave up 3 bases and V 7 bases, and 13 bases lay outside the gene matches. Germline lookup yields CDR1 SNHLY and CDR2 FYNNEI. CDR3 DNA: TGTGCCAGCATCCGCCTCCCGGGAGGTGGTACAGATACGCAGTATTTT. Its translation is CASIRLPGGGTDTQYF.

This sequence joins TRBV29-1 and TRBJ2-6; tentatively, D is TRBD1 (5 bases). V lost 5 bases to trimming and J lost 4 bases, with 9 bases between them. The CDR3 has 13 amino acids. The germline gives CDR1 SQVTM, CDR2 ANQGSEA. DNA of the CDR3: TGCAGCGTTCAGGGCACCGGGGCCAACGTCCTGACTTTC. Protein sequence: CSVQGTGANVLTF.

The rearrangement uses TRBV14 and TRBJ2-2, with 12 bases lining up with TRBD2. CDR3 length: 19 residues. CDR1 is SGHDN, CDR2 FVKESK, per germline. Trimming took 2 bases from V and 2 from J; bases not matched to a gene: 9. CDR3 bases: TGTGCCAGCAGCCAAAAAGGCGGACTAGCGGGACTCAACACCGGGGAGCTGTTTTTT. It yields the protein CASSQKGGLAGLNTGELFF. Full variable domain (remainder filled in from reference TRBV14 and TRBJ2-2): EAGVTQFPSHSVIEKGQTVTLRCDPISGHDNLYWYRRVMGKEIKFLLHFVKESKQDESGMPNNRFLAERTGGTYSTLKVQPAELEDSGVYFCASSQKGGLAGLNTGELFFGEGSRLTVL.

The chain links TRBV6-2 or TRBV6-3 to TRBJ2-3; TRBD2 is a possible D gene (6 bases). CDR3 length: 14 amino acids. In germline, CDR1 is MNHEY, CDR2 SVGEGT. The V end was cut by 11 bases, the J end by 2 bases, with 17 bases between. Written as DNA, the CDR3 is TGTGCCTCTCGGACTACCCTCTACACAGATACGCAGTATTTT. It yields the protein CASRTTLYTDTQYF.

This clonotype was detected once. CDR3 in amino acids: CASSEGAGRYNEQFF. The CDR3 region has the DNA TGTGCCAGCAGTGAAGGGGCAGGGAGATACAATGAGCAGTTCTTC. This rearrangement joins TRBV2 to TRBJ2-1, with D perhaps being TRBD1 or TRBD2 (5 bases each). CDR3 size: 15 residues. V lost 1 base to trimming and J lost 4 bases, with 11 bases between them. Germline V CDR1 and CDR2: SNHLY, FYNNEI. Based on the CDR3 plus reference TRBV2 and TRBJ2-1, the full variable domain is EPEVTQTPSHQVTQMGQEVILRCVPISNHLYFYWYRQILGQKVEFLVSFYNNEISEKSEIFDDQFSVERPDGSNFTLKIRSTKLEDSAMYFCASSEGAGRYNEQFFGPGTRLTVL.

This clonotype occurred once. This rearrangement joins TRBV6-6 to TRBJ2-5, with D perhaps TRBD1 (6 bases). Trimming left V 3 bases short and J 1 base short, with 12 bases between. The CDR3 has 15 residues. The germline CDR1 and CDR2 sequences are MNHNY and SVGAGI (reference sequence). CDR3 amino acids: CASSYEGHSQETQYF. The CDR3 nucleotides read TGTGCCAGCAGTTATGAGGGACACTCCCAAGAGACCCAGTACTTC.

This clonotype was seen only once. The chain uses TRBV7-2 and TRBJ1-4; D ambiguous. This CDR3 spans 12 amino acids. Germline assignment: CDR1 SGHTA and CDR2 FQGNSA. V shed 2 bases and J shed 10 bases, with 8 bases lying between them. The CDR3 sequence is CASSLIDGKLFF. CDR3 nucleotide sequence: TGTGCCAGCAGCTTAATCGACGGAAAACTGTTTTTT.

The rearrangement uses TRBV12-3 or TRBV12-4 and TRBJ1-5; D perhaps matches TRBD1 (6 bases). The CDR3 has 14 residues. V lost 5 bases and J 3 bases, leaving 11 bases between the germline ends. The CDR3 DNA is TGTGCCAGCAGTCCACAGGGCCACAATCAGCCCCAGCATTTT. This encodes CASSPQGHNQPQHF.

This chain uses TRBV7-2 with TRBJ1-6; TRBD1 matches 7 bases. CDR1 and CDR2 (germline): SGHTA, FQGNSA. J gave up 10 bases and V 1 base, and 10 bases lay outside the gene matches. The CDR3 has 16 amino acids. For the CDR3, the DNA is TGTGCCAGCAGCTTAGATCAACAGGGGTGGGGGTCACCCCTCCACTTT. Its protein product is CASSLDQQGWGSPLHF. Full variable domain (rest looked up from reference TRBV7-2 and TRBJ1-6): GAGVSQSPSNKVTEKGKDVELRCDPISGHTALYWYRQSLGQGLEFLIYFQGNSAPDKSGLPSDRFSAERTGGSVSTLTIQRTQQEDSAVYLCASSLDQQGWGSPLHFGNGTRLTVT.

The chain recombines TRBV3-1 with TRBJ2-2, with 13 bases lining up with TRBD2. The trim removed 5 bases at V and 5 bases at J, leaving 5 bases unmatched. Germline CDR1 and CDR2: LGHDT and YNNKEL (reference sequence). CDR3 length equals 16 residues. In DNA, the CDR3 is TGTGCCAGCAGCGCCCGACTAGCGGGAGGAACCGGGGAGCTGTTTTTT. Its protein product is CASSARLAGGTGELFF.

This clonotype was detected once. The chain combines TRBV12-3 or TRBV12-4 with TRBJ2-1; weak D call: TRBD1 (5 bases). The V and J ends lost 6 bases and 9 bases respectively, with 12 bases between them. This CDR3 is built from 12 residues. The CDR3 bases are TGTGCCAGCAGAATCAGGGTATCTGAGCAGTTCTTC. Residues: CASRIRVSEQFF.

This sequence joins TRBV2 and TRBJ2-5; D tentatively reads TRBD1 or TRBD2 (5 bases each). V gave up 6 bases and J gave up 0 bases, with 11 bases separating them. The CDR3 contains 14 residues. Germline CDR1 is SNHLY and CDR2 is FYNNEI. CDR3 amino acids: CASRGRAYQETQYF. As DNA, the CDR3 is TGTGCCAGCAGGGGACGGGCGTACCAAGAGACCCAGTACTTC.

The CDR3: CASSPGQGEQETQYF. The CDR3, as DNA: TGTGCCAGCAGTCCGGGACAGGGGGAACAAGAGACCCAGTACTTC. The V and J genes are TRBV28 and TRBJ2-5, with 11 bases that match TRBD1. The germline V gene encodes CDR1 MDHEN and CDR2 SYDVKM. This CDR3 has 15 amino acids. The J segment lost 2 bases and the V segment lost 5 bases, leaving 4 bases of the junction unmatched.

The chain is built from TRBV11-3 and TRBJ2-5; TRBD1 might be the D (6 bases). There are 15 residues in the CDR3. Trimming removed 3 bases at V and 2 bases at J, with 13 bases between. Looked up from germline, CDR1 is SGHNT and CDR2 is YENEEA. DNA for the CDR3: TGTGCCAGCAGCTTTAACCAAGGACAGCAAGAGACCCAGTACTTC. Its translation: CASSFNQGQQETQYF.

The chain recombines TRBV18 with TRBJ1-1; D may be TRBD1 (6 bases). Germline values: CDR1 KGHSH, CDR2 LQKENI. V was shortened by 4 bases and J by 0 bases, with 15 bases between the two germline ends. This CDR3 comprises 16 residues. CDR3 protein: CASSRQPGDMNTEAFF. The CDR3, as DNA: TGTGCCAGCTCACGGCAGCCTGGGGACATGAACACTGAAGCTTTCTTT.

This rearrangement joins TRBV4-1 to TRBJ1-5; D is undetermined. CDR1 is MGHRA, CDR2 YSYEKL, per germline. V lost 2 bases and J 0 bases, leaving 2 bases between the germline ends. This CDR3 is built from 13 residues. The CDR3 nucleotides read TGCGCCAGCAGCCAAATTAGCAATCAGCCCCAGCATTTT. It yields the protein CASSQISNQPQHF.

CDR3 sequence reads: CASSGTSGSNEQFF. The CDR3 DNA sequence: TGTGCCAGCAGTGGGACTAGCGGGAGTAATGAGCAGTTCTTC. The chain has TRBV6-1 and TRBJ2-1; 13 nucleotides match TRBD2. Germline V gene sequence: CDR1 MNHNS, CDR2 SASEGT. This CDR3 comprises 14 residues. Trimming took 4 bases from V and 7 from J; bases not matched to a gene: 1.